The sequence of this T cell receptor beta chain was determined in a study of blood T cell repertoires in COVID-19. Across the whole study: Both acute and convalescent COVID-19 samples were obtained from the United States, Italy and Spain. PBMCs, B-cell-depleted T cells, or T cells were the source of the cDNA or gDNA that made up the material.

Per the original data handling: Amplified reference gene primers provided the basis for estimating nucleated cell counts. Libraries were prepared by immunoSEQ multiplex PCR; TCRdb keeps only in-frame clonotypes and omits some of them. V, J and clone size are those of that table, while D and trimming were read from the DNA. Altogether 200,000 to 250,000 clones are present, about 85% being singletons, with the ten largest covering just under 20%. This clone is medium-sized. This CDR3 has 15 residues. Germline CDR1 reads SGHRS; CDR2 reads YFSETQ. Trimming stripped 0 bases from V and 5 bases from J, with 14 bases between.

The sample taken for sequencing was peripheral blood. The chain is built from TRBV5-1 and TRBJ1-1; no clear D. This receptor was identified in a man younger than 40 with active or convalescent COVID-19. The CDR3 loop reads CASSLATPPGTEAFF. The CDR3 DNA reads TGCGCCAGCAGCTTGGCCACACCGCCGGGAACTGAAGCTTTCTTT.